These 3 T cell receptor beta chains were sequenced from one sample in a study of T cell clonality in common variable immunodeficiency. This table comes from immunoSEQ multiplex PCR, and its TCRdb copy is limited to in-frame clones, with some not included. Listed for the sample are tens of thousands of clones, none seen a single time. The sample comprised peripheral blood mononuclear cells. The receptors originated from a person aged 18 to 70 in good health.

This clone was seen repeatedly, ten times or more. The read finishes 3 residues shy of the CDR3 end, and the germline J gene is used to complete it. The rearrangement joins TRBV28 to TRBJ2-7; 11 bases match TRBD1. CDR3 length: 15 residues. CDR1 is MDHEN, CDR2 SYDVKM, per germline. Trimming cost V 4 bases and J 4 bases; bases outside gene matches: 6. CDR3 region: CASSSGQGAKYEQYF. CDR3 DNA (partial): TGTGCCAGCAGTTCCGGACAGGGGGCTAAATACGAG.

This clone was found many times. From the germline J gene comes the end of the CDR3, since the read stops 3 residues before it. The chain combines TRBV7-8 with TRBJ2-7, with TRBD2 identical over 7 bases. This CDR3 spans 15 amino acids. The trim removed 3 bases at V and 1 base at J, leaving 6 bases unmatched. CDR1 SGHVS and CDR2 FQNEAQ come from the germline V gene. The CDR3 DNA, read in part, is TGTGCCAGCAGCTTGATGAGCGGGGCTTCCTACGAG. Protein product: CASSLMSGASYE. The full-length CDR3 reads as CASSLMSGASYEQYF.

This clone was found many times. With the read ending 3 residues before the CDR3 end, the germline J gene is used to fill in that end. The rearrangement joins TRBV5-1 to TRBJ1-1; maybe TRBD1 (5 bases). This CDR3 spans 14 amino acids. Deletions cut 4 bases from V and 1 base from J, with 11 bases between. Germline CDR1 and CDR2: SGHRS and YFSETQ. Partial CDR3 DNA: TGCGCCAGCAGCGCGTCAAGGGGGAACACTGAA. Translating gives CASSASRGNTE. The whole CDR3 sequence reads CASSASRGNTEAFF.